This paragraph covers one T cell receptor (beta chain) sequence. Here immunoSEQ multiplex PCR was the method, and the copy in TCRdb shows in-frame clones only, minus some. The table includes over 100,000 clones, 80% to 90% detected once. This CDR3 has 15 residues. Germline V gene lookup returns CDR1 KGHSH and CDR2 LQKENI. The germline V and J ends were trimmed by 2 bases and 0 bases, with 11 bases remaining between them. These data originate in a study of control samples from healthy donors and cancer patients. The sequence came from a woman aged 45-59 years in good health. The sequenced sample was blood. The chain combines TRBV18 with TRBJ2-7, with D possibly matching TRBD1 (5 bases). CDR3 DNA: TGTGCCAGCTCACCAGAACAGGAGAGCTCCTACGAGCAGTACTTC. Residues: CASSPEQESSYEQYF.